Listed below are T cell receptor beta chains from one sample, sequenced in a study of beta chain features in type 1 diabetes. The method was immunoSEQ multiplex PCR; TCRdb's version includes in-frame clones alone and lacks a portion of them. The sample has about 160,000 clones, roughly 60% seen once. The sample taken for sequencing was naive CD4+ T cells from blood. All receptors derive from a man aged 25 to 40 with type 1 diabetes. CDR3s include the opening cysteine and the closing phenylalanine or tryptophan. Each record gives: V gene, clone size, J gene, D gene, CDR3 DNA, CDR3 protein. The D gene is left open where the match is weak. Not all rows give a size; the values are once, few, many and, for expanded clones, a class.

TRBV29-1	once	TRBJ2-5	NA	TGCAGCGTTGAAGGCGGCAGCTTTCAAGAGACCCAGTACTTC	CSVEGGSFQETQYF
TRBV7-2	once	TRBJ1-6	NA	TGTGCCAGCAGCTATATCGAGGAATCACCCCTCCACTTT	CASSYIEESPLHF
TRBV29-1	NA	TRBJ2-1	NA	TGCAGCGTTGAATCGGGTGGCGGGAATGAGCAGTTCTTC	CSVESGGGNEQFF
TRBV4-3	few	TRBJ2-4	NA	TGCGCCAGCAGCCAAGATCTTGGAGGTTCAAACATTCAGTACTTC	CASSQDLGGSNIQYF
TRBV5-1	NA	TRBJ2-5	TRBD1	TGCGCCAGCAGAATATCGGGACAGGGAGAGACCCAGTACTTC	CASRISGQGETQYF
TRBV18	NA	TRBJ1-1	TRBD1	TGTGCCAGCTCATACGACAGGGACACTGAAGCTTTCTTT	CASSYDRDTEAFF
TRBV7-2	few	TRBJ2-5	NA	TGTGCCAGCAGCCCCGCCGGGGTCCAAGAGACCCAGTACTTC	CASSPAGVQETQYF
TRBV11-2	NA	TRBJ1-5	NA	TGTGCCAGCAGTCGAGAGACCAATCAGCCCCAGCATTTT	CASSRETNQPQHF
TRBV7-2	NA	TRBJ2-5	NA	TGTGCCAGCAGCCGCGACTTGAAGACCCAGTACTTC	CASSRDLKTQYF
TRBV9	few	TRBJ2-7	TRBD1	TGTGCCAGCAGCGGAGATGGGACAGCGAGCTCCTACGAGCAGTACTTC	CASSGDGTASSYEQYF
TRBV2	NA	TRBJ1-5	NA	TGTGCCAGCAGTGACACAGATAGCAATCAGCCCCAGCATTTT	CASSDTDSNQPQHF
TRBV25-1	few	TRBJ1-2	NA	TGTGCCAGCACGAAGACAGGCTATGGCTACACCTTC	CASTKTGYGYTF
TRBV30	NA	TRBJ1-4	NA	TGTGCCTGGGGGGCCCCGTTTGAAAAACTGTTTTTT	CAWGAPFEKLFF
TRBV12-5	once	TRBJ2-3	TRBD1	TGTGCTAGTGGCCCCTTCCGGCGGACAGGGGACACAGATACGCAGTATTTT	CASGPFRRTGDTDTQYF
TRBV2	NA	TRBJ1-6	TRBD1	TGTGCCAGCAGCCGGGACAGTGTAAATTCACCCCTCCACTTT	CASSRDSVNSPLHF
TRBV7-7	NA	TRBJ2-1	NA	TGTGCCAGCAGTGTAGTGTCGTGGAGCAATGAGCAGTTCTTC	CASSVVSWSNEQFF
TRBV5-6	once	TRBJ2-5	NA	TGTGCCAGCAGCTTGGTGGGGAAATCATCGGAGACCCAGTACTTC	CASSLVGKSSETQYF
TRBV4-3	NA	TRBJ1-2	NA	TGCGCCAGCAGCCAAGTAGCAGGTCTTCATGGCTACACCTTC	CASSQVAGLHGYTF
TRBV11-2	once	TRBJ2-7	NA	TGTGCCAGCAGCTTAGATCCGTTCTACGAGCAGTACTTC	CASSLDPFYEQYF
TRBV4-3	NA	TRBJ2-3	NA	TGCGCCAGCAGCCAGTTGATGGCCAGCACAGATACGCAGTATTTT	CASSQLMASTDTQYF
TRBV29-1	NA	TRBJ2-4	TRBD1	TGCAGCGTATGTCCGGGACAGGGGGCTTACATTCAGTACTTC	CSVCPGQGAYIQYF
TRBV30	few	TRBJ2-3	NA	TGTGCCTGGAGATCTGCTACAGATACGCAGTATTTT	CAWRSATDTQYF
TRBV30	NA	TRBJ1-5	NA	TGTGCCTACTCAGTTGGTAGCAATCAGCCCCAGCATTTT	CAYSVGSNQPQHF
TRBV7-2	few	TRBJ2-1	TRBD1	TGTGCCAGCAGCTCGGAGACAGGGTATGCCAATGAGCAGTTCTTC	CASSSETGYANEQFF
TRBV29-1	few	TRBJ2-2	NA	TGCAGCGGGAGGGATCACACCGGGGAGCTGTTTTTT	CSGRDHTGELFF
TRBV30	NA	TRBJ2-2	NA	TGTGCCTGGAGTGTACGGGACGGACCCCCCGGGGAGCTGTTTTTT	CAWSVRDGPPGELFF
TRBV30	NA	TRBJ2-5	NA	TGTGCCTGGAGTCCCCCCCATGGGGAAGAGACCCAGTACTTC	CAWSPPHGEETQYF
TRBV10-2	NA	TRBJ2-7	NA	TGCGCCAGCGGAGACAGTACCTACGAGCAGTACTTC	CASGDSTYEQYF
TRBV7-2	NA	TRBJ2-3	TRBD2	TGTGCCAGCAGCCCTCTAGGACGACTAGCCGGCACAGATACGCAGTATTTT	CASSPLGRLAGTDTQYF
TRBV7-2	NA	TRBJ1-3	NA	TGTGGCAGCGGGACTCATAGGAACACCATATATTTT	CGSGTHRNTIYF
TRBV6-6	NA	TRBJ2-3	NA	TGTGCCAGCAGTTACGTCGGGGACACGCAGTATTTT	CASSYVGDTQYF